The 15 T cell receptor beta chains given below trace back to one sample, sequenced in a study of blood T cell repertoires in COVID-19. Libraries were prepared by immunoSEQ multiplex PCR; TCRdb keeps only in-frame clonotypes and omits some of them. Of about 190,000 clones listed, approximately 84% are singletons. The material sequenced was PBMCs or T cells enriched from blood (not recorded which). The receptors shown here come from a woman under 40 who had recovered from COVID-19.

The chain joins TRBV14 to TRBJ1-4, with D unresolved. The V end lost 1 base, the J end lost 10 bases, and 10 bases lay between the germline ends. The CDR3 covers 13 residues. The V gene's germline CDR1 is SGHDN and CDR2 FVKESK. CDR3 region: CASSQVEGGKLFF. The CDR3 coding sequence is TGTGCCAGCAGCCAAGTTGAGGGAGGAAAACTGTTTTTT.

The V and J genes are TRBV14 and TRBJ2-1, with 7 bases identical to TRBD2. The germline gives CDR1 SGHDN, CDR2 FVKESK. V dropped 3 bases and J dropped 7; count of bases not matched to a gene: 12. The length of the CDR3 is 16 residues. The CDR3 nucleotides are TGTGCCAGCAGCCAGCTAAGCGGGATTGGGTCGAATGAGCAGTTCTTC. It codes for CASSQLSGIGSNEQFF.

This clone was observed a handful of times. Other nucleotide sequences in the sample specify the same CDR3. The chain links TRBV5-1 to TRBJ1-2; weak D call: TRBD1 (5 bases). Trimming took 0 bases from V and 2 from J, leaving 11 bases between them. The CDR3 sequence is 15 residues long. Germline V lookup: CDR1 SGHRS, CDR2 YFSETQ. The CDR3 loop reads CASSLGLGQNYGYTF. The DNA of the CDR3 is TGCGCCAGCAGCTTGGGGTTGGGGCAGAACTATGGCTACACCTTC.

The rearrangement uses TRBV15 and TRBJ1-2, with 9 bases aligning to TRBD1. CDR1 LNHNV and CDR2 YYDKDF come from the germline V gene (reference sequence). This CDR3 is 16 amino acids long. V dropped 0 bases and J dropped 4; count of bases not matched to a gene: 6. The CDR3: CATSREGWDRVYGYTF. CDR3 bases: TGTGCCACCAGCAGAGAGGGGTGGGACAGGGTCTATGGCTACACCTTC.

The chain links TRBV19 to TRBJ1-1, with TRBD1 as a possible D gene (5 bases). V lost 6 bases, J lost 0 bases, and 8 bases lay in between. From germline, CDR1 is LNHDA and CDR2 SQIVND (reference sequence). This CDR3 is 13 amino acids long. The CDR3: CASRRQLNTEAFF. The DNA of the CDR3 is TGTGCCAGTAGGCGACAGCTGAACACTGAAGCTTTCTTT. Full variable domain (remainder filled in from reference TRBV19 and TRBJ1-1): DGGITQSPKYLFRKEGQNVTLSCEQNLNHDAMYWYRQDPGQGLRLIYYSQIVNDFQKGDIAEGYSVSREKKESFPLTVTSAQKNPTAFYLCASRRQLNTEAFFGQGTRLTVV.

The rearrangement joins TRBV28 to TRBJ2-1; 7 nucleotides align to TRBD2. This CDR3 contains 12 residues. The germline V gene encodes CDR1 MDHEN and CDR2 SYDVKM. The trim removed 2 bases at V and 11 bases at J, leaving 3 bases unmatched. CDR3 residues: CASSLLGGKQFF. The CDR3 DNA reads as TGTGCCAGCAGTTTACTGGGAGGGAAGCAGTTCTTC.

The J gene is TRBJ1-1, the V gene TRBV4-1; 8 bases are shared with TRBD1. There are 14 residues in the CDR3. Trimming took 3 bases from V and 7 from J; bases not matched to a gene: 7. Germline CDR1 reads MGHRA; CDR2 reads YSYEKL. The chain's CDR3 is CASSQGQADGEAFF. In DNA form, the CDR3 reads TGCGCCAGCAGCCAGGGACAGGCCGACGGTGAAGCTTTCTTT.

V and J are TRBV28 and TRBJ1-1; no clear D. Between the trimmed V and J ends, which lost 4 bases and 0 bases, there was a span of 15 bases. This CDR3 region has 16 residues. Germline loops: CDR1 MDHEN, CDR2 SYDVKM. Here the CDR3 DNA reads TGTGCCAGCAGTTCCCGGGTCTTAGCGGTGAACACTGAAGCTTTCTTT. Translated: CASSSRVLAVNTEAFF.

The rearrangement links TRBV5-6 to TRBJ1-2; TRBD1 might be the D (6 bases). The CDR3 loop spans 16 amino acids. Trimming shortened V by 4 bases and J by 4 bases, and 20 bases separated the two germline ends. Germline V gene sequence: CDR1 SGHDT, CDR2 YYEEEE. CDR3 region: CASSPRWGGKSYGYTF. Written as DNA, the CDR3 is TGTGCCAGCAGCCCGCGGTGGGGGGGCAAGAGCTATGGCTACACCTTC. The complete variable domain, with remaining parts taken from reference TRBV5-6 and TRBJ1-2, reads DAGVTQSPTHLIKTRGQQVTLRCSPKSGHDTVSWYQQALGQGPQFIFQYYEEEERQRGNFPDRFSGHQFPNYSSELNVNALLLGDSALYLCASSPRWGGKSYGYTFGSGTRLTVV.

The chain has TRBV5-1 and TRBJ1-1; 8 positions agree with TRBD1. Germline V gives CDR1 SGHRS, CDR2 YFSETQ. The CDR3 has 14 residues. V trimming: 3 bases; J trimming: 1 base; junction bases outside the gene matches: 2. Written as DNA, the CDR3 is TGCGCCAGCAGCTCGGGACAGGCGAACACTGAAGCTTTCTTT. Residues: CASSSGQANTEAFF.

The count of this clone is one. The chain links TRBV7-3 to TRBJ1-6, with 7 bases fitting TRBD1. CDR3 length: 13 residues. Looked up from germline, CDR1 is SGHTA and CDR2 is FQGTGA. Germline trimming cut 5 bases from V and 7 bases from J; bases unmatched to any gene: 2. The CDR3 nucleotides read TGTGCCAGCAGCGAGGACAGGAATTCACCCCTCCACTTT. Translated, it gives CASSEDRNSPLHF.

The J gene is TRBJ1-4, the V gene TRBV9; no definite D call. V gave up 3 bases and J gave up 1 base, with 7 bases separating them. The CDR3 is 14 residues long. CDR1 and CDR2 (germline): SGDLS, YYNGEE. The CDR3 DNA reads TGTGCCAGCAGCGCGTCAGGAACTAATGAAAAACTGTTTTTT. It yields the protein CASSASGTNEKLFF.

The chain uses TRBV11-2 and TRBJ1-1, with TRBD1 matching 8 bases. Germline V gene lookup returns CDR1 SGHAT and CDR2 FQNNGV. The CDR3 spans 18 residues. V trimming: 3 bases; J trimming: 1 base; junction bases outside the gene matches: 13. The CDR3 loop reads CASSFLTGGRNENTEAFF. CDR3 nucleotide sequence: TGTGCCAGCAGCTTTCTTACAGGGGGGCGTAATGAGAACACTGAAGCTTTCTTT.

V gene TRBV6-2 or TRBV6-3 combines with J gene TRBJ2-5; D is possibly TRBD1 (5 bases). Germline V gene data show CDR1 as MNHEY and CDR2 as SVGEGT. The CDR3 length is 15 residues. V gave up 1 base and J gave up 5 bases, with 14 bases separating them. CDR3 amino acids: CASSYFQGNKETQYF. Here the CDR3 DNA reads TGTGCCAGCAGTTACTTTCAGGGAAACAAGGAGACCCAGTACTTC.

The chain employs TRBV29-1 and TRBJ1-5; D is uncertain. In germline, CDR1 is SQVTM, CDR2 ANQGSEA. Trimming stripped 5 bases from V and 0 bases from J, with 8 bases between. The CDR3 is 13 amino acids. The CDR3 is CSVREHSNQPQHF. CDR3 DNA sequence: TGCAGCGTTAGGGAGCATAGCAATCAGCCCCAGCATTTT.